This T cell receptor beta chain was retrieved from a study of cytomegalovirus exposure and HLA in healthy donors. Repertoires were generated with immunoSEQ multiplex PCR, while TCRdb's copy carries only in-frame clones and drops some. The repertoire includes 190,000 or so clones, 80% to 90% of them detected once, and 13% sits in the top ten. The donors were in the 120-subject validation cohort; that cohort was separate from the approximately 730-subject first cohort. V was pared by 1 base and J by 4 bases, with 9 bases of the junction left unmatched. The CDR3 extends over 16 amino acids. CDR1 is LNHNV, CDR2 YYDKDF, per germline (reference sequence).

The sequencing input was PBMCs. V usage is TRBV15 and J usage is TRBJ2-5, with 7 bases lining up with TRBD2. The source of this sequence is a woman in her twenties or thirties in good health and CMV-seropositive. This chain's CDR3 is CATSRVGGSLGETQYF. CDR3 DNA sequence: TGTGCCACCAGCAGAGTAGGCGGGAGCTTGGGAGAGACCCAGTACTTC.